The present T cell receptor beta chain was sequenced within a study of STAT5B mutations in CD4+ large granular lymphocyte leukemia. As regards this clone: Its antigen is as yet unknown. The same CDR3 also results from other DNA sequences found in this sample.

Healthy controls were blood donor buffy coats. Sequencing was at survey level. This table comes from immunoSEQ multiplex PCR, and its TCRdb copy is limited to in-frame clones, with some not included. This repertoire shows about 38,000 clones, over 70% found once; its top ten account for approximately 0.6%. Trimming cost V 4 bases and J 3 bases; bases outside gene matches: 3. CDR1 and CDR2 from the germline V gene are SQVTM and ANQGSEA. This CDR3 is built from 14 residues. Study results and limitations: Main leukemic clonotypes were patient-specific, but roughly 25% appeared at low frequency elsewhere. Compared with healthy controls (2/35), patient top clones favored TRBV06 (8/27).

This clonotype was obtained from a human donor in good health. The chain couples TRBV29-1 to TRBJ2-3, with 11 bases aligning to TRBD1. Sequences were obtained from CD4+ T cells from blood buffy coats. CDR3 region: CSVVRDRGTDTQYF. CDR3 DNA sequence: TGCAGCGTTGTCCGGGACAGGGGGACAGATACGCAGTATTTT.